The 16 T cell receptor beta chains below all came from one sample that was sequenced in a study of blood T cell repertoires in COVID-19. Repertoires were generated with immunoSEQ multiplex PCR, while TCRdb's copy carries only in-frame clones and drops some. This sample carries 65,000 to 95,000 clones, about 68% of them seen once, and the ten largest clones take around 5%. Sequenced material: peripheral blood. The receptor set was obtained from a middle-aged man with active or convalescent COVID-19.

J is TRBJ2-3 and V is TRBV5-4, with 8 positions matching TRBD2. After removal of 0 bases from V and 4 bases from J, the junction contained 13 bases not matched to a gene. CDR3 size: 18 residues. Germline V gene data show CDR1 as SGHNT and CDR2 as YYREEE (reference sequence). The CDR3 DNA sequence: TGTGCCAGCAGCTTGGTTCCCGGGGGGGCGGCCTGGGCAGATACGCAGTATTTT. It translates to CASSLVPGGAAWADTQYF.

The rearrangement uses TRBV11-3 and TRBJ2-1; a weak D match, TRBD1 (6 bases). Trimming left V 5 bases short and J 2 bases short, with 13 bases between. The CDR3 spans 15 residues. The germline V gene has CDR1 SGHNT and CDR2 YENEEA. The CDR3 DNA reads as TGTGCCAGCAGCCTAAGCAGGGGCCCCTACAATGAGCAGTTCTTC. This encodes CASSLSRGPYNEQFF.

The chain carries TRBV7-2 and TRBJ2-5, with D tentatively TRBD2 (6 bases). V was cut by 0 bases and J by 5 bases, with 10 bases left in between. CDR3 length equals 14 residues. Per germline, CDR1 SGHTA and CDR2 FQGNSA. DNA for the CDR3: TGTGCCAGCAGCTTAGCGCGTCTAGCGGAGACCCAGTACTTC. This encodes CASSLARLAETQYF.

This clone was observed a single time. The CDR3 nucleotides read TGCGCCAGCAGCCAAGATACGGGGTCCTACGAGCAGTACTTC. This gives the protein CASSQDTGSYEQYF. V gene TRBV4-1 combines with J gene TRBJ2-7, with a tentative D call TRBD2 (5 bases). CDR1 and CDR2 from the germline V gene are MGHRA and YSYEKL. V lost 0 bases and J lost 1, with 7 bases in between. CDR3 length: 14 residues.

The V call is TRBV5-1, the J call TRBJ2-1; 7 bases agree with TRBD2. Germline V gives CDR1 SGHRS, CDR2 YFSETQ. The CDR3 is made up of 16 amino acids. Germline trimming cut 0 bases from V and 9 bases from J; bases unmatched to any gene: 12. CDR3 nucleotide sequence: TGCGCCAGCAGCTTGGCCCTGGGGAGGGGTGAGCGTGAGCAGTTCTTC. It codes for CASSLALGRGEREQFF.

J is TRBJ1-2 and V is TRBV9, with D perhaps matching TRBD1 (6 bases). There are 15 residues in the CDR3. The V gene's germline CDR1 is SGDLS and CDR2 YYNGEE. Trimming shortened V by 1 base and J by 0 bases, and 10 bases separated the two germline ends. The CDR3, as DNA: TGTGCCAGCAGCGTATACAGGGTCTCTAACTATGGCTACACCTTC. This codes for CASSVYRVSNYGYTF.

The chain joins TRBV7-8 to TRBJ1-5; 10 nucleotides agree with TRBD1. The CDR3 contains 14 residues. The germline V gene has CDR1 SGHVS and CDR2 FQNEAQ. The V segment lost 5 bases and the J segment 7 bases; nucleotides outside the gene matches: 5. The CDR3 coding sequence is TGTGCCAGCAGCCAAGGGACAGGGGAACAGCCCCAGCATTTT. Amino acid sequence: CASSQGTGEQPQHF.

The chain has TRBV6-4 and TRBJ1-5, with 9 bases lining up with TRBD1. This CDR3 is 14 amino acids long. Trimming took 8 bases from V and 6 from J; bases not matched to a gene: 8. CDR1 is MRHNA and CDR2 is SNTAGT in the germline V gene. The DNA for the CDR3 is TGTGCCAGCCTACTACAGGGGGCGGTTCAGCCCCAGCATTTT. It translates to CASLLQGAVQPQHF.

The rearrangement uses TRBV5-1 and TRBJ2-3; D is undetermined. The germline V gene has CDR1 SGHRS and CDR2 YFSETQ. Trimming stripped 4 bases from V and 0 bases from J, with 12 bases between. The CDR3 totals 15 residues. The CDR3 loop is CASSVGFLSTDTQYF. CDR3 nucleotides: TGCGCCAGCAGCGTTGGCTTCCTTAGCACAGATACGCAGTATTTT.

The chain combines TRBV27 with TRBJ2-5; D possibly corresponds to TRBD1 (6 bases). Per germline, CDR1 MNHEY and CDR2 SMNVEV (reference sequence). This CDR3 region has 13 residues. V dropped 5 bases and J dropped 5 bases, with 12 bases sitting between them. The DNA for the CDR3 is TGTGCCAGCAGTATGACAGGATGGGAGACCCAGTACTTC. This gives the protein CASSMTGWETQYF.

This clone was seen a single time. The chain recombines TRBV7-9 with TRBJ1-1; TRBD1 agrees at 11 bases. Germline CDR1 is SEHNR and CDR2 is FQNEAQ (reference sequence). The ends lost 5 bases at V and 10 bases at J; junction bases unmatched: 3. This CDR3 contains 12 residues. CDR3 sequence (DNA): TGTGCCAGCAGCCCAGGACAGGGGGCAGCTTTCTTT. It codes for CASSPGQGAAFF.

This clone was seen at least ten times. The same CDR3 arises from other DNA sequences in this sample as well. This chain connects TRBV5-4 to TRBJ1-2; TRBD1 is a possible D gene (5 bases). The V gene's germline CDR1 is SGHNT and CDR2 YYREEE (reference sequence). With 0 bases removed from V and 3 bases from J, the gap between germline ends came to 9 bases. The CDR3 runs 14 residues. The CDR3 DNA reads as TGTGCCAGCAGCTTGGCCAGGGAGGACTATGGCTACACCTTC. This sequence encodes CASSLAREDYGYTF. The entire variable domain, with the rest obtained from reference TRBV5-4 and TRBJ1-2, is as follows: ETGVTQSPTHLIKTRGQQVTLRCSSQSGHNTVSWYQQALGQGPQFIFQYYREEENGRGNFPPRFSGLQFPNYSSELNVNALELDDSALYLCASSLAREDYGYTFGSGTRLTVV.

V and J are TRBV7-9 and TRBJ1-2, with D hard to call. Germline V gives CDR1 SEHNR, CDR2 FQNEAQ (reference sequence). V was pared by 5 bases and J by 2 bases, with 9 bases between. The length of the CDR3 is 13 residues. The CDR3 DNA is TGTGCCAGCAGCCTCGCGGGGAACTATGGCTACACCTTC. As protein: CASSLAGNYGYTF.

The chain recombines TRBV5-1 with TRBJ2-4; 9 bases line up with TRBD1. The J segment lost 7 bases and the V segment lost 4 bases, leaving 12 bases of the junction unmatched. The CDR3 covers 16 residues. Germline CDR1 and CDR2: SGHRS and YFSETQ. The CDR3 here is CASSDTTGGAFNIQYF. Written as DNA, the CDR3 is TGCGCCAGCAGCGACACAACAGGGGGCGCCTTCAACATTCAGTACTTC.

The V call is TRBV2, the J call TRBJ2-4, with TRBD2 matching 7 bases. Trimming removed 3 bases from V and 8 bases from J; junction bases left unmatched: 10. Germline CDR1 reads SNHLY; CDR2 reads FYNNEI. This CDR3 contains 15 residues. Written as DNA, the CDR3 is TGTGCCAGCAGTGACGGGGGGACCGGCGGGTACATTCAGTACTTC. Its protein is CASSDGGTGGYIQYF.

The V call is TRBV7-8, the J call TRBJ1-6; no firm D call. The CDR3 is made up of 17 amino acids. Trimming took 2 bases from V and 0 from J, leaving 11 bases between them. CDR1 and CDR2 from the germline V gene are SGHVS and FQNEAQ. The CDR3 loop reads CASSLWELTSYNSPLHF. In nucleotides, the CDR3 is TGTGCCAGCAGCTTATGGGAGCTAACCTCCTATAATTCACCCCTCCACTTT.